The entry that follows covers one T cell receptor (beta chain) sequence. This entry comes from a study of PD-1 blockade in classical Hodgkin lymphoma. Time point here: cycle 4 day 1 (C4D1), after around six weeks of nivolumab. Every patient experienced relapse after autologous stem cell transplantation, and brentuximab vedotin exposure varied. Method: immunoSEQ multiplex PCR; TCRdb's copy keeps in-frame clones and lacks some. The table has about 39,000 clones, about three quarters seen once. V lost 2 bases to trimming and J lost 4 bases, with 9 bases between them. This CDR3 contains 15 residues. Per the germline V gene, CDR1 is LNHNV and CDR2 is YYDKDF (reference sequence).

The chain joins TRBV15 to TRBJ1-6; D might be TRBD1 (5 bases). The input for sequencing was peripheral blood mononuclear cells (PBMCs), taken before the fourth cycle of nivolumab. The clonotype originates from a human donor with classical Hodgkin lymphoma. Written as DNA, the CDR3 is TGTGCCACCAGCAGACCGGACACGTATAATTCACCCCTCCACTTT. Amino acid sequence: CATSRPDTYNSPLHF. The full variable domain, completed using reference TRBV15 and TRBJ1-6, is DAMVIQNPRYQVTQFGKPVTLSCSQTLNHNVMYWYQQKSSQAPKLLFHYYDKDFNNEADTPDNFQSRRPNTSFCFLDIRSPGLGDTAMYLCATSRPDTYNSPLHFGNGTRLTVT.